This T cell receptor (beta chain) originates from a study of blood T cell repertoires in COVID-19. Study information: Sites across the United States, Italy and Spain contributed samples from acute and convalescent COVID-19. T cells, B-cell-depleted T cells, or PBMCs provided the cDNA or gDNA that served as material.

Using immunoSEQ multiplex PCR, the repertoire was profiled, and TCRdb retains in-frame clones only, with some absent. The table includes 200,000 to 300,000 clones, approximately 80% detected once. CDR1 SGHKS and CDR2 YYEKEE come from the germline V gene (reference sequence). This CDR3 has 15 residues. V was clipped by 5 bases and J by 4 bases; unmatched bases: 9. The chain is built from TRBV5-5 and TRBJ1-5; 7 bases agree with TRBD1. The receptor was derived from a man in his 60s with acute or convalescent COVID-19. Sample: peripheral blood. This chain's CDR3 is CASRKGASGNQPQHF. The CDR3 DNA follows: TGTGCCAGCAGAAAGGGGGCTTCGGGAAATCAGCCCCAGCATTTT.